The source of this T cell receptor beta chain is a study of identifying expanded T cells in peripheral blood. Study-level results: Differentially abundant clones: roughly 1.3 between replicates, 15 to 17 at two to three weeks, under 25 at four.

Libraries were prepared by immunoSEQ multiplex PCR; TCRdb keeps only in-frame clonotypes and omits some of them. There are about 94,000 clones in the sample; roughly 90% occur only once, and approximately 5.2% lies in the top ten. Worth noting for this clone: Its antigen is undetermined.

No infections or other immune events were documented during collection. Germline assignment: CDR1 ENHRY and CDR2 SYGVKD. The germline V and J ends were trimmed by 4 bases and 2 bases, with 15 bases remaining between them. This CDR3 region has 16 residues. The chain uses TRBV10-3 and TRBJ1-5; a possible D gene is TRBD1 (6 bases). The TCR sequence derives from a person aged 18 to 70 in good health. The sequencing sample was made of blood. The CDR3 DNA follows: TGTGCCATCAGTGCGAGGGCAGGGGTCGGCAATCAGCCCCAGCATTTT. Its translation: CAISARAGVGNQPQHF.